The clone carrying this T cell receptor beta chain was counted a single time. Its cognate antigen is unknown. Researchers barred patients who had uncontrolled infection, other autoimmune disease, pregnancy or lactation. The study based diagnoses on clinical symptoms, serum thyroxine and TRAb, thyroid ultrasound and orbital computed tomography. The V end was cut by 4 bases, the J end by 8 bases, with 18 bases between. This CDR3 has 15 amino acids. Germline CDR1 ENHRY, CDR2 SYGVKD. The sample belongs to a study of T cells in Graves' hyperthyroidism and ophthalmopathy. Study observations and caveats: Most thyroid clonotypes with frequency above 0.001 were detected in blood. Median prediction lead before ophthalmopathy onset was about 6.3 months with the model.

Authors of the study amplified TCR beta CDR3 regions from RNA transcripts. The TCR CDR3 was amplified in a first-round RT-PCR using the HTBI primer set. MiXCR, run by TCRdb on the multiplex PCR reads, gives a single entry per CDR3 protein. The profile shows about 660,000 distinct CDR3 sequences, nearly 45% of them singletons. The chain is built from TRBV10-3 and TRBJ1-3, with a possible D match to TRBD1 (5 bases). This clonotype was sampled from an adult man with Graves' disease, either hyperthyroidism or ophthalmopathy (not recorded which). The sequenced material came from peripheral blood or thyroid tissue (not recorded which). CDR3 protein: CAISGVEGDGYTIYF. The CDR3 coding sequence is TGTGCCATCAGTGGGGTCGAAGGGGATGGCTACACCATATATTTT.